The 13 T cell receptor beta chains below come from one sample, sequenced in a study of OX40 agonist ivuxolimab in advanced cancers. The assay was immunoSEQ multiplex PCR, and TCRdb's table has in-frame clones only and misses some. This sample yields over 50,000 clones, of which about 86% are seen a single time; roughly 0.5% belongs to the top ten. The material was CD4+ or CD8+ T cells sorted from blood, obtained in a trial of the OX40 agonist ivuxolimab. These receptors were taken from an adult with an advanced solid tumor such as melanoma, head and neck, liver or kidney cancer.

V is TRBV5-4 and J is TRBJ2-3; D remains ambiguous. V was trimmed by 2 bases and J by 5 bases, leaving 9 bases between them. The length of the CDR3 is 13 residues. In germline, CDR1 is SGHNT, CDR2 YYREEE (reference sequence). The CDR3 here is CASSFLVGDTQYF. DNA of the CDR3: TGTGCCAGCAGCTTTCTGGTCGGAGATACGCAGTATTTT.

This chain connects TRBV6-6 to TRBJ1-2; D unclear. The CDR3 is 13 amino acids. The V and J ends lost 3 bases and 8 bases respectively, with 13 bases between them. Germline assignment: CDR1 MNHNY and CDR2 SVGAGI (reference sequence). The CDR3 region has the DNA TGTGCCAGCAGTTATTCCATCAAGGGAGGCTACACCTTC. Translation: CASSYSIKGGYTF.

V usage is TRBV19 and J usage is TRBJ2-4; D may be TRBD1 or TRBD2 (5 bases each). The CDR3 has 14 amino acids. CDR1 is LNHDA, CDR2 SQIVND, per germline (reference sequence). Trimming took off 0 bases at V and 6 bases at J, with 9 bases between the two ends. The DNA for the CDR3 is TGTGCCAGTAGTATAGAAGGGGCGGGAAACATTCAGTACTTC. Its translation: CASSIEGAGNIQYF.

Worth noting for this clone: One junction end disagrees with the germline gene, perhaps due to a read error. The V gene is TRBV30, the J gene TRBJ2-1, with 10 bases identical to TRBD1. Germline-derived CDR1 and CDR2 are GTSNPN and SVGIG (reference sequence). The CDR3 contains 13 residues. The CDR3 region has the DNA TGTGCCTGGGGTGCGGTCCGACAGGGGGCTTCGGTCTTC. It encodes CAWGAVRQGASVF.

The V and J genes are TRBV6-5 and TRBJ1-2, with TRBD1 matching 8 bases. This CDR3 contains 14 residues. Germline trimming cut 6 bases from V and 2 bases from J; bases unmatched to any gene: 5. Germline CDR1 MNHEY, CDR2 SVGAGI. The CDR3 region has the DNA TGTGCCAGCAGGCCACAGGGGGGGAACTATGGCTACACCTTC. It specifies CASRPQGGNYGYTF.

The chain has TRBV5-1 and TRBJ2-5, with a weak D call TRBD2 (6 bases). Trimming stripped 4 bases from V and 5 bases from J, with 18 bases between. Germline-derived CDR1 and CDR2 are SGHRS and YFSETQ. The CDR3 runs to 15 residues. CDR3 loop: CASSPRESGLETQYF. Written as DNA, the CDR3 is TGCGCCAGCAGCCCTCGGGAGTCGGGGTTGGAGACCCAGTACTTC.

J is TRBJ2-6 and V is TRBV19; possibly TRBD1 for D (6 bases). V was cut by 7 bases and J by 2 bases, with 12 bases left in between. Germline V gives CDR1 LNHDA, CDR2 SQIVND (reference sequence). The CDR3 is 15 amino acids. As DNA, the CDR3 is TGTGCCAGTAAGAAGGGGGTAGCTGGGGCCAACGTCCTGACTTTC. Translated: CASKKGVAGANVLTF.

This chain joins TRBV5-1 and TRBJ1-2, with D possibly TRBD1 on 6 matching bases. V shed 0 bases and J shed 5 bases, with 11 bases lying between them. Looked up from germline, CDR1 is SGHRS and CDR2 is YFSETQ. The CDR3 totals 14 residues. The CDR3 bases are TGCGCCAGCAGCTTGGGAGGGGGAAAGTATGGCTACACCTTC. Its translation: CASSLGGGKYGYTF.

The genes are TRBV9 and TRBJ1-5; tentatively, D is TRBD1 (5 bases). V shed 4 bases and J shed 5 bases, with 10 bases lying between them. Germline CDR1 is SGDLS and CDR2 is YYNGEE. The CDR3 spans 13 residues. Here the CDR3 DNA reads TGTGCCAGCAGCCAAGTGGGGGATCAGCCCCAGCATTTT. Protein: CASSQVGDQPQHF.

The chain is built from TRBV21-1 and TRBJ1-5; TRBD1 was called by the table and not checked on the DNA. TRBV21-1 is shown as a pseudogene. CDR3 length: 13 residues. DNA of the CDR3: TGTGCCAGCAGCAAACATAGCAATCAGCCCCAGCATTTT. Amino acid sequence: CASSKHSNQPQHF.

The V gene is TRBV30, the J gene TRBJ2-7, with D unresolved. The CDR3 sequence is 12 residues long. The germline V gene encodes CDR1 GTSNPN and CDR2 SVGIG (reference sequence). Trimming stripped 1 base from V and 1 base from J, with 5 bases between. CDR3 nucleotide sequence: TGTGCCTGGAGTGACGGATCCTACGAGCAGTACTTC. Amino acids: CAWSDGSYEQYF. Based on the CDR3 plus reference TRBV30 and TRBJ2-7, the full variable domain is SQTIHQWPATLVQPVGSPLSLECTVEGTSNPNLYWYRQAAGRGLQLLFYSVGIGQISSEVPQNLSASRPQDRQFILSSKKLLLSDSGFYLCAWSDGSYEQYFGPGTRLTVT.

The genes are TRBV6-5 and TRBJ1-6, with unresolved D. The CDR3 sequence is 13 residues long. Germline CDR1 reads MNHEY; CDR2 reads SVGAGI. V was cut by 5 bases and J by 7 bases, with 9 bases left in between. The DNA for the CDR3 is TGTGCCAGCAGTCCCGGCCTGAATTCACCCCTCCACTTT. This translates into CASSPGLNSPLHF.

The rearrangement joins TRBV2 to TRBJ1-1; D is unresolved. Deletions cut 6 bases from V and 1 base from J, with 9 bases between. CDR3 length equals 13 residues. Germline CDR1 reads SNHLY; CDR2 reads FYNNEI. CDR3 loop: CASRDPANTEAFF. The CDR3 nucleotides are TGTGCCAGCAGGGACCCAGCGAACACTGAAGCTTTCTTT.